What follows is one T cell receptor (beta chain) and its context. Its antigen is not known. This record comes from a study of cytotoxic CD8 clonotypes in ibrutinib-treated CLL. Study-level results: Increased clonality at ibrutinib response gave way to a return toward baseline at progression.

Measured with immunoSEQ multiplex PCR; TCRdb has only the in-frame clones, and not every one. Of about 140,000 clones in the sample, approximately 90% were seen once. V shed 4 bases and J shed 6 bases, with 16 bases lying between them. Germline lookup yields CDR1 SGHDT and CDR2 YYEEEE. The CDR3 sequence is 15 residues long. Here the sequenced sample was PBMCs, taken after 12 months of ibrutinib treatment. The V call is TRBV5-6, the J call TRBJ2-2; no definite D call. The origin of this receptor is a human donor with chronic lymphocytic leukemia. For the CDR3, the DNA is TGTGCCAGCAGCGAAAACCTCGGTAAATCCGGGGAGCTGTTTTTT. Residues: CASSENLGKSGELFF. The variable domain in full, completed from reference TRBV5-6 and TRBJ2-2, reads DAGVTQSPTHLIKTRGQQVTLRCSPKSGHDTVSWYQQALGQGPQFIFQYYEEEERQRGNFPDRFSGHQFPNYSSELNVNALLLGDSALYLCASSENLGKSGELFFGEGSRLTVL.